These 22 T cell receptor beta chains share one sample of origin, sequenced in a study of blood T cell repertoires in COVID-19. Here immunoSEQ multiplex PCR was the method, and the copy in TCRdb shows in-frame clones only, minus some. The sample records roughly 76,000 clones, 82% being singletons. Sequences were obtained from peripheral blood. Receptor source: a woman between 65 and 79 years old with acute or convalescent COVID-19.

This rearrangement joins TRBV24-1 to TRBJ1-4; no firm D call. There are 14 residues in the CDR3. V lost 4 bases, J lost 6 bases, and 11 bases lay in between. Germline V gene data show CDR1 as KGHDR and CDR2 as SFDVKD. Written as DNA, the CDR3 is TGTGCCACCAGTGACTCCCGTGCGGATGAAAAACTGTTTTTT. Translating gives CATSDSRADEKLFF.

The chain couples TRBV7-9 to TRBJ1-6; unclear D gene. V shed 2 bases and J shed 2 bases, with 7 bases lying between them. The CDR3 has 15 residues. Germline V CDR1 and CDR2: SEHNR, FQNEAQ (reference sequence). For the CDR3, the DNA is TGTGCCAGCAGCTTAAGAGAGCCCTATAATTCACCCCTCCACTTT. Translation: CASSLREPYNSPLHF.

This clone has a handful of counts. This chain uses TRBV28 with TRBJ2-7, with 14 bases that match TRBD2. CDR1 MDHEN and CDR2 SYDVKM come from the germline V gene. J was trimmed by 3 bases and V by 5 bases; bases with no gene match: 9. This CDR3 has 17 residues. CDR3 in amino acids: CASSPTGLAGAYYEQYF. The CDR3 DNA is TGTGCCAGCAGTCCGACGGGACTAGCGGGGGCTTACTACGAGCAGTACTTC. Full variable domain (missing parts from reference TRBV28 and TRBJ2-7): DVKVTQSSRYLVKRTGEKVFLECVQDMDHENMFWYRQDPGLGLRLIYFSYDVKMKEKGDIPEGYSVSREKKERFSLILESASTNQTSMYLCASSPTGLAGAYYEQYFGPGTRLTVT.

The genes are TRBV5-1 and TRBJ2-3; TRBD1 might be the D (7 bases). The germline V gene has CDR1 SGHRS and CDR2 YFSETQ. Between the trimmed V and J ends, which lost 4 bases and 2 bases, there was a span of 14 bases. The CDR3 contains 15 residues. CDR3 coding DNA: TGCGCCAGCAGCCCAGGGGGGTCCTCCACAGATACGCAGTATTTT. Its translation is CASSPGGSSTDTQYF.

The J gene is TRBJ2-1, the V gene TRBV19, with TRBD2 matching 14 bases. The V gene's germline CDR1 is LNHDA and CDR2 SQIVND (reference sequence). V was clipped by 3 bases and J by 12 bases; unmatched bases: 13. The CDR3 is made up of 17 amino acids. CDR3 amino acids: CASSIVRGTSGSIVQFF. The CDR3 DNA follows: TGTGCCAGTAGTATCGTGCGGGGGACTAGCGGGAGTATCGTGCAGTTCTTC.

The chain uses TRBV6-2 or TRBV6-3 and TRBJ2-1; possibly TRBD2 for D (6 bases). This CDR3 has 13 amino acids. Germline-derived CDR1 and CDR2 are MNHEY and SVGEGT. Trimming shortened V by 2 bases and J by 7 bases, and 9 bases separated the two germline ends. In nucleotides, the CDR3 is TGTGCCAGCAGTTACGGACTAACAAATGAGCAGTTCTTC. The encoded protein is CASSYGLTNEQFF.

The table lists this clone with a count of one. The V call is TRBV2, the J call TRBJ2-7; TRBD2 matches 10 bases. Trimming removed 11 bases from V and 6 bases from J; junction bases left unmatched: 13. This CDR3 has 14 amino acids. Germline assignment: CDR1 SNHLY and CDR2 FYNNEI. The CDR3 region is CARGSSGRLPEQYF. The CDR3 bases are TGTGCCCGGGGGTCTAGCGGGAGACTCCCCGAGCAGTACTTC.

The CDR3: CASSAGGRETYEQYF. CDR3 nucleotides: TGTGCCAGCAGCGCCGGAGGGCGGGAGACCTACGAGCAGTACTTC. The chain has TRBV9 and TRBJ2-7, with 7 bases that match TRBD2. V was clipped by 3 bases and J by 2 bases; unmatched bases: 8. The CDR3 has 15 residues. Germline CDR1 SGDLS, CDR2 YYNGEE.

J is TRBJ2-3 and V is TRBV5-6; tentative D call: TRBD2 (6 bases). The CDR3 loop spans 13 amino acids. Germline assignment: CDR1 SGHDT and CDR2 YYEEEE. Trimming took 1 base from V and 6 from J, leaving 9 bases between them. Here the CDR3 reads CASSLSGEDTQYF. The CDR3 nucleotides read TGTGCCAGCAGCTTGTCGGGGGAGGATACGCAGTATTTT.

This clone was picked up a small number of times. This chain connects TRBV7-3 to TRBJ2-1; 12 bases agree with TRBD2. There are 20 residues in the CDR3. CDR1 is SGHTA, CDR2 FQGTGA, per germline. J was trimmed by 7 bases and V by 5 bases; bases with no gene match: 21. CDR3 DNA sequence: TGTGCCAGCAGCCAAGTGAGGGCCGGGACTAGCGGGTTTTTTAGGAATGAGCAGTTCTTC. Encoded protein: CASSQVRAGTSGFFRNEQFF.

The chain is built from TRBV5-8 and TRBJ1-2; D gene ambiguous. Trimming cost V 2 bases and J 8 bases, with 10 bases left between them. CDR3 length: 12 amino acids. The germline gives CDR1 SGHTS, CDR2 YDEGEE. CDR3 loop: CASSLAKRGYTF. CDR3 DNA sequence: TGTGCCAGCAGCTTAGCAAAGAGGGGCTACACCTTC.

The sample holds one count of this clone. The chain carries TRBV6-5 and TRBJ2-7; possible D gene TRBD1, 6 bases. This CDR3 is built from 13 residues. Trimming stripped 8 bases from V and 4 bases from J, with 15 bases between. Germline loops: CDR1 MNHEY, CDR2 SVGAGI. The CDR3 is CASGRRTGYEQYF. The CDR3 coding sequence is TGTGCCAGCGGACGTCGAACAGGGTACGAGCAGTACTTC.

The chain is built from TRBV6-1 and TRBJ2-1, with 10 nucleotides matching TRBD2. The V and J ends lost 2 bases and 5 bases, in that order; junction bases with no gene match: 3. The CDR3 spans 15 residues. Per germline, CDR1 MNHNS and CDR2 SASEGT. The CDR3 protein is CASSERTSGHNEQFF. DNA of the CDR3: TGTGCCAGCAGTGAAAGGACTAGCGGTCACAATGAGCAGTTCTTC.

V and J are TRBV2 and TRBJ1-5; 10 positions agree with TRBD1. J lost 7 bases, V lost 6 bases, and 9 bases had no gene match. CDR3 length equals 15 residues. Germline V lookup: CDR1 SNHLY, CDR2 FYNNEI. The CDR3 DNA reads as TGTGCCAGCAGAGCCCTCCTGGACAGGGGGCAGCCCCAGCATTTT. This sequence encodes CASRALLDRGQPQHF.

This chain uses TRBV9 with TRBJ2-6, with D possibly TRBD2 on 6 matching bases. Germline V gene lookup returns CDR1 SGDLS and CDR2 YYNGEE. V lost 0 bases to trimming and J lost 4 bases, with 14 bases between them. CDR3 length: 17 amino acids. The CDR3 DNA reads as TGTGCCAGCAGCGTAGACGGGGGAGCGGCCGGGGCCAACGTCCTGACTTTC. Its protein product is CASSVDGGAAGANVLTF. Together with reference TRBV9 and TRBJ2-6, the CDR3 gives the full variable domain: DSGVTQTPKHLITATGQRVTLRCSPRSGDLSVYWYQQSLDQGLQFLIQYYNGEERAKGNILERFSAQQFPDLHSELNLSSLELGDSALYFCASSVDGGAAGANVLTFGAGSRLTVL.

The CDR3 loop is CASSPSGPGLDPGNTIYF. CDR3 in DNA: TGTGCCAGCTCACCCTCGGGCCCAGGACTAGACCCTGGAAACACCATATATTTT. V and J are TRBV18 and TRBJ1-3; no reliable D call. The CDR3 is 18 residues long. Trimming removed 3 bases from V and 2 bases from J, with 20 bases in between. Germline lookup yields CDR1 KGHSH and CDR2 LQKENI.

The V gene is TRBV3-1 (or the pseudogene TRBV3-2), the J gene TRBJ1-2; no definite D call. The CDR3 has 14 residues. The germline gives CDR1 LGHDT, CDR2 YNNKEL (reference sequence). Trimming cost V 3 bases and J 7 bases, with 15 bases left between them. This chain's CDR3 is CASSHLWGGGGYTF. The DNA of the CDR3 is TGTGCCAGCAGCCATCTTTGGGGTGGAGGTGGCTACACCTTC.

The chain joins TRBV6-2 or TRBV6-3 to TRBJ2-1; the match to TRBD1 covers 7 bases. With 3 bases clipped from V and 6 bases from J, the junction kept 5 bases outside the gene matches. Germline V gene sequence: CDR1 MNHEY, CDR2 SVGEGT. The length of the CDR3 is 14 residues. For the CDR3, the DNA is TGTGCCAGCAGTTATGGGACAGATTTCAATGAGCAGTTCTTC. It codes for CASSYGTDFNEQFF.

The chain couples TRBV2 to TRBJ2-2; 9 nucleotides match TRBD1. The V segment lost 6 bases and the J segment 4 bases; nucleotides outside the gene matches: 12. The CDR3 has 17 amino acids. Germline V gene data show CDR1 as SNHLY and CDR2 as FYNNEI. As DNA, the CDR3 is TGTGCCAGCAGATTATTGGGGGGACAGGGTATCACCGGGGAGCTGTTTTTT. Translation gives CASRLLGGQGITGELFF.

The gene calls are TRBV7-9 and TRBJ2-1; no definite D call. CDR1 SEHNR and CDR2 FQNEAQ come from the germline V gene (reference sequence). The V and J ends lost 5 bases and 0 bases respectively, with 8 bases between them. This CDR3 contains 14 residues. The CDR3 bases are TGTGCCAGCAGCATTAGTGGCTCCTACAATGAGCAGTTCTTC. Translation: CASSISGSYNEQFF.

The V gene is TRBV5-5, the J gene TRBJ2-1; D is unresolved. This CDR3 comprises 14 residues. In germline, CDR1 is SGHKS, CDR2 YYEKEE (reference sequence). Between the trimmed V and J ends, which lost 4 bases and 6 bases, there was a span of 14 bases. CDR3 protein: CASSLSITSNEQFF. Written as DNA, the CDR3 is TGTGCCAGCAGCCTATCTATAACCTCCAATGAGCAGTTCTTC.

The rearrangement joins TRBV2 to TRBJ2-7; D is unclear. Germline CDR1 and CDR2: SNHLY and FYNNEI. V was clipped by 6 bases and J by 4 bases, with 7 bases between them. The CDR3 has 11 residues. The CDR3 nucleotides are TGTGCCAGCAGCAACGGGTACGAGCAGTACTTC. Its protein product is CASSNGYEQYF. Based on the CDR3 plus reference TRBV2 and TRBJ2-7, the full variable domain is EPEVTQTPSHQVTQMGQEVILRCVPISNHLYFYWYRQILGQKVEFLVSFYNNEISEKSEIFDDQFSVERPDGSNFTLKIRSTKLEDSAMYFCASSNGYEQYFGPGTRLTVT.